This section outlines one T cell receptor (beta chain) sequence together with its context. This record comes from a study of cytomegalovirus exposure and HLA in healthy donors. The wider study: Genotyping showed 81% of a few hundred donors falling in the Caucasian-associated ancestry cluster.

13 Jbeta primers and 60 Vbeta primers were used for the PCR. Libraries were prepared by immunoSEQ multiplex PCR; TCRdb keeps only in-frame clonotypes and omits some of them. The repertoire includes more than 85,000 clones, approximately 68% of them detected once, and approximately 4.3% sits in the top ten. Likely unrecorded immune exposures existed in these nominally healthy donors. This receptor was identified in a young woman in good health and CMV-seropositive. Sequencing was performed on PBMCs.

DNA for the CDR3: TGTGCCAGCAGGCCCGGGACAGACTTCACCGGGGAGCTGTTTTTT. Translated, it gives CASRPGTDFTGELFF. The V and J genes are TRBV2 and TRBJ2-2, with TRBD1 matching over 7 bases. The ends lost 6 bases at V and 4 bases at J; junction bases unmatched: 8. Germline-derived CDR1 and CDR2 are SNHLY and FYNNEI. The length of the CDR3 is 15 residues. Using reference TRBV2 and TRBJ2-2 for the parts outside the CDR3, the full variable domain is EPEVTQTPSHQVTQMGQEVILRCVPISNHLYFYWYRQILGQKVEFLVSFYNNEISEKSEIFDDQFSVERPDGSNFTLKIRSTKLEDSAMYFCASRPGTDFTGELFFGEGSRLTVL.